The 28 T cell receptor beta chains listed next were all sequenced from one sample in a study of T-cell reconstitution after alpha-beta-depleted transplantation in children. Using unique molecular identifiers, the investigators prepared the TCRbeta library. TCRdb re-called the PCR reads through MiXCR, storing one row per CDR3 protein. The sample has about 200,000 distinct CDR3 sequences; 13% to 15% are singletons. Sequencing was performed on PBMCs from the stem cell graft donor, taken from the stem cell graft. The receptor set was obtained from a human donor who donated a stem cell graft to a child with acute lymphoblastic leukemia.

At least ten counts were recorded for this clonotype. J is TRBJ2-7 and V is TRBV25-1; the match to TRBD2 covers 12 bases. J lost 0 bases, V lost 1 base, and 13 bases had no gene match. The length of the CDR3 is 20 residues. Germline V gives CDR1 MGHDK, CDR2 SYGVNS. CDR3 sequence: CASSESTPASGRARSYEQYF. CDR3 nucleotides: TGTGCCAGCAGTGAATCCACCCCGGCTAGCGGGAGGGCCCGCTCCTACGAGCAGTACTTC.

This clonotype was counted at least ten times. The genes are TRBV11-2 and TRBJ2-5; TRBD2 aligns across 13 bases. V shed 3 bases, J shed 4 bases, and the junction held 5 bases outside the gene matches. The CDR3 contains 16 residues. Looked up from germline, CDR1 is SGHAT and CDR2 is FQNNGV. The CDR3 region has the DNA TGTGCCAGCAGCTTTTCACTAGCGGGAGGGAGAGAGACCCAGTACTTC. This sequence encodes CASSFSLAGGRETQYF.

The table lists this clonotype with many counts. V gene TRBV5-1 combines with J gene TRBJ2-7; the match to TRBD2 covers 13 bases. V was clipped by 5 bases and J by 4 bases; unmatched bases: 12. Germline CDR1 reads SGHRS; CDR2 reads YFSETQ. There are 17 residues in the CDR3. The CDR3 here is CASSLAGTSGMVYEQYF. The CDR3 region has the DNA TGCGCCAGCAGTCTGGCCGGGACTAGCGGGATGGTGTACGAGCAGTACTTC.

This clonotype was counted many times. J is TRBJ1-1 and V is TRBV7-6, with a possible D match to TRBD1 (6 bases). The V gene's germline CDR1 is SGHVS and CDR2 FNYEAQ. The CDR3 loop spans 14 amino acids. Trimming cost V 2 bases and J 6 bases, with 13 bases left between them. The CDR3 region is CASSLYGPGAEAFF. CDR3 sequence (DNA): TGTGCCAGCAGCTTATACGGCCCAGGGGCTGAAGCTTTCTTT.

This clonotype was detected many times. This chain links TRBV12-3 or TRBV12-4 with TRBJ2-1; 11 positions match TRBD2. V shed 5 bases and J 7 bases; nucleotides not matched to a gene: 7. The CDR3 has 15 amino acids. The CDR3 bases are TGTGCCAGCAGTCCGGAACTAGCGGGAGCAAATGAGCAGTTCTTC. This translates into CASSPELAGANEQFF.

In its sample, this clonotype was seen many times. The rearrangement uses TRBV5-1 and TRBJ2-2, with D uncertain. Germline CDR1 SGHRS, CDR2 YFSETQ. The CDR3 is 15 residues long. Trimming pared 0 bases from V and 6 bases from J, leaving 12 bases between. CDR3 nucleotide sequence: TGCGCCAGCAGCTTGGCGGCTACTAACCCCGGGGAGCTGTTTTTT. Protein: CASSLAATNPGELFF.

Ten or more counts support this clonotype. The chain couples TRBV5-1 to TRBJ2-3; 7 bases align to TRBD2. This CDR3 is 15 amino acids long. J was trimmed by 6 bases and V by 0 bases; bases with no gene match: 7. Looked up from germline, CDR1 is SGHRS and CDR2 is YFSETQ. The CDR3 coding sequence is TGCGCCAGCAGCTTGGCGTCCCGGACTAGGGATACGCAGTATTTT. As protein: CASSLASRTRDTQYF.

This clonotype was detected ten times or more. This chain connects TRBV28 to TRBJ1-5, with TRBD1 as a possible D gene (5 bases). The CDR3 has 15 residues. Germline V lookup: CDR1 MDHEN, CDR2 SYDVKM. Deletions cut 3 bases from V and 7 bases from J, with 16 bases between. The chain's CDR3 is CASSLLEGSRQPQHF. CDR3 DNA sequence: TGTGCCAGCAGTTTGTTAGAGGGGTCGAGGCAGCCCCAGCATTTT. The variable domain in full, completed from reference TRBV28 and TRBJ1-5, reads DVKVTQSSRYLVKRTGEKVFLECVQDMDHENMFWYRQDPGLGLRLIYFSYDVKMKEKGDIPEGYSVSREKKERFSLILESASTNQTSMYLCASSLLEGSRQPQHFGDGTRLSIL.

This chain connects TRBV20-1 to TRBJ2-5; D gene uncertain. The CDR3 spans 13 residues. In germline, CDR1 is DFQATT, CDR2 SNEGSKA (reference sequence). The V end lost 5 bases, the J end lost 6 bases, and 16 bases lay between the germline ends. In nucleotides, the CDR3 is TGCAGTGCTGTGCAGGTGACGGCGAAGACCCAGTACTTC. Its translation is CSAVQVTAKTQYF.

This rearrangement joins TRBV20-1 to TRBJ1-4, with 10 bases fitting TRBD1. The V gene end was trimmed by 6 bases and the J gene end by 15 bases; junction bases not matched to a gene: 4. Germline V lookup: CDR1 DFQATT, CDR2 SNEGSKA (reference sequence). This CDR3 has 10 amino acids. The CDR3: CSALGTGVFF. The CDR3 DNA reads as TGCAGTGCGTTAGGGACAGGGGTGTTTTTT.

This clonotype was seen ten or more times. The chain employs TRBV27 and TRBJ2-7, with D unresolved. This CDR3 contains 14 residues. V dropped 5 bases and J dropped 3 bases, with 14 bases sitting between them. The germline V gene encodes CDR1 MNHEY and CDR2 SMNVEV (reference sequence). CDR3 region: CASSLLMESYEQYF. The CDR3 region has the DNA TGTGCCAGCAGTCTTTTAATGGAAAGCTACGAGCAGTACTTC.

This clonotype was observed many times. The chain carries TRBV7-9 and TRBJ2-3; maybe TRBD2 (5 bases). The germline V gene encodes CDR1 SEHNR and CDR2 FQNEAQ (reference sequence). The CDR3 totals 12 residues. Trimming stripped 5 bases from V and 7 bases from J, with 10 bases between. The CDR3 loop is CASSPPGNTQYF. The CDR3 DNA reads TGTGCCAGCAGCCCGCCGGGGAATACGCAGTATTTT.

This clonotype was counted many times. This sequence joins TRBV29-1 and TRBJ1-1, with TRBD1 as a possible D gene (6 bases). This CDR3 has 16 amino acids. Germline CDR1 is SQVTM and CDR2 is ANQGSEA. V gave up 4 bases and J gave up 0 bases, with 18 bases separating them. The CDR3 sequence is CSVGGPGGQMNTEAFF. CDR3 DNA: TGCAGCGTTGGGGGGCCTGGTGGACAGATGAACACTGAAGCTTTCTTT.

This clonotype was counted a few times. The rearrangement uses TRBV20-1 and TRBJ2-7; the D gene could be TRBD1 or TRBD2 (5 bases each). CDR3 length: 12 residues. The V end lost 6 bases, the J end lost 8 bases, and 17 bases lay between the germline ends. Germline values: CDR1 DFQATT, CDR2 SNEGSKA (reference sequence). This chain's CDR3 is CSARGRNHKQYF. The DNA of the CDR3 is TGCAGTGCGAGGGGACGCAATCACAAGCAGTACTTC.

The rearrangement links TRBV12-3 or TRBV12-4 to TRBJ2-1, with 13 bases aligning to TRBD2. The ends lost 5 bases at V and 14 bases at J; junction bases unmatched: 3. The CDR3 has 12 residues. The chain's CDR3 is CASSGTSGKEFF. CDR3 DNA sequence: TGTGCCAGCAGTGGGACTAGCGGGAAGGAGTTCTTC.

This clonotype has at least ten counts. The genes are TRBV13 and TRBJ1-4; 10 bases are a match to TRBD1. This CDR3 region has 18 residues. Losses at the gene ends were 0 bases for V and 1 base for J; bases not matched to a gene: 5. From germline, CDR1 is PRHDT and CDR2 FYEKMQ (reference sequence). The CDR3 coding sequence is TGTGCCAGCAGCTTAGGCCCGACAGGGGGCCTAACTAATGAAAAACTGTTTTTT. It specifies CASSLGPTGGLTNEKLFF. The full variable domain, with the rest looked up from reference TRBV13 and TRBJ1-4, is AAGVIQSPRHLIKEKRETATLKCYPIPRHDTVYWYQQGPGQDPQFLISFYEKMQSDKGSIPDRFSAQQFSDYHSELNMSSLELGDSALYFCASSLGPTGGLTNEKLFFGSGTQLSVL.

Ten or more counts support this clonotype. The chain joins TRBV29-1 to TRBJ2-7, with 10 bases matching TRBD2. The germline V gene has CDR1 SQVTM and CDR2 ANQGSEA. The CDR3 is 15 residues long. After removal of 3 bases from V and 6 bases from J, the junction contained 11 bases not matched to a gene. CDR3 amino acids: CSVETGAGGTFEQYF. The CDR3 DNA reads as TGCAGCGTTGAGACGGGAGCGGGAGGGACCTTCGAGCAGTACTTC.

The table lists this clonotype with many counts. The CDR3 nucleotides read TGCGCCAGCAGCAAGGGAGGCGGGGCCCCCACCTACGAGCAGTACTTC. The encoded protein is CASSKGGGAPTYEQYF. The chain couples TRBV5-1 to TRBJ2-7, with a weak D call TRBD2 (6 bases). Germline V gives CDR1 SGHRS, CDR2 YFSETQ. The CDR3 runs 16 residues. Trimming left V 4 bases short and J 2 bases short, with 19 bases between.

This clonotype appeared a few times. V and J are TRBV5-1 and TRBJ1-2; D not certain. The germline V and J ends were trimmed by 3 bases and 4 bases, with 4 bases remaining between them. The CDR3 sequence is 11 residues long. Germline CDR1 reads SGHRS; CDR2 reads YFSETQ. The CDR3: CASSSGYGYTF. As DNA, the CDR3 is TGCGCCAGCAGCTCTGGCTATGGCTACACCTTC.

The chain recombines TRBV5-1 with TRBJ2-3; TRBD2 matches at 10 bases. This CDR3 is built from 17 residues. Germline lookup yields CDR1 SGHRS and CDR2 YFSETQ. J was trimmed by 5 bases and V by 1 base; bases with no gene match: 10. The CDR3, as DNA: TGCGCCAGCAGCTTGACTAGCGGGACCGGGTATGGAGATACGCAGTATTTT. The encoded protein is CASSLTSGTGYGDTQYF. Full variable domain (rest looked up from reference TRBV5-1 and TRBJ2-3): KAGVTQTPRYLIKTRGQQVTLSCSPISGHRSVSWYQQTPGQGLQFLFEYFSETQRNKGNFPGRFSGRQFSNSRSEMNVSTLELGDSALYLCASSLTSGTGYGDTQYFGPGTRLTVL.

This clonotype showed up many times. This sequence joins TRBV12-3 or TRBV12-4 and TRBJ2-1; weak D call: TRBD2 (6 bases). The germline V and J ends were trimmed by 5 bases and 4 bases, with 15 bases remaining between them. The CDR3 has 15 amino acids. CDR3 loop: CASSPIWEAYNEQFF. Here the CDR3 DNA reads TGTGCCAGCAGTCCCATTTGGGAGGCTTACAATGAGCAGTTCTTC.

This clonotype showed up many times. The chain recombines TRBV6-1 with TRBJ2-6, with D maybe TRBD2 (6 bases). V dropped 6 bases and J dropped 0 bases, with 9 bases sitting between them. CDR3 length: 15 residues. Germline-derived CDR1 and CDR2 are MNHNS and SASEGT. CDR3 nucleotide sequence: TGTGCCAGCAGGGCCGGGGGCTCTGGGGCCAACGTCCTGACTTTC. Translation: CASRAGGSGANVLTF.

This clonotype was counted at least ten times. The chain couples TRBV20-1 to TRBJ2-1; maybe TRBD2 (6 bases). CDR1 and CDR2 from the germline V gene are DFQATT and SNEGSKA (reference sequence). This CDR3 is 16 amino acids long. The V end lost 3 bases, the J end lost 0 bases, and 15 bases lay between the germline ends. This chain's CDR3 is CSASSIAESSYNEQFF. DNA of the CDR3: TGCAGTGCTAGTTCGATAGCGGAGAGCTCCTACAATGAGCAGTTCTTC.

This clonotype appeared many times. The chain joins TRBV5-1 to TRBJ2-1, with a weak D call TRBD2 (5 bases). Germline V gene data show CDR1 as SGHRS and CDR2 as YFSETQ. Trimming stripped 4 bases from V and 10 bases from J, with 24 bases between. This CDR3 is built from 16 residues. CDR3 sequence: CASSRSGSNKAIEQFF. DNA of the CDR3: TGCGCCAGCAGCCGTTCGGGGTCGAATAAAGCTATAGAGCAGTTCTTC.

This clonotype was seen many times. The chain employs TRBV2 and TRBJ2-7; TRBD1 is a possible D gene (5 bases). CDR1 and CDR2 from the germline V gene are SNHLY and FYNNEI. The ends were cut back, 7 bases at V and 2 bases at J, with 9 bases in the middle. The CDR3 is made up of 12 amino acids. The CDR3 DNA reads TGTGCCAGCACAGACAGCCCCTACGAGCAGTACTTC. Protein sequence: CASTDSPYEQYF.

The chain recombines TRBV20-1 with TRBJ2-7; D is possibly TRBD2 (5 bases). Germline V gene lookup returns CDR1 DFQATT and CDR2 SNEGSKA (reference sequence). V dropped 6 bases and J dropped 6 bases, with 24 bases sitting between them. The CDR3 has 15 residues. CDR3 region: CSAPGDLTRGSEQYF. The CDR3 nucleotides read TGCAGTGCCCCCGGCGACCTCACCCGGGGTTCCGAGCAGTACTTC.

The chain has TRBV5-4 and TRBJ1-2; possible D gene TRBD1, 5 bases. Deletions cut 0 bases from V and 3 bases from J, with 12 bases between. Germline V CDR1 and CDR2: SGHNT, YYREEE (reference sequence). This CDR3 is built from 15 residues. CDR3 bases: TGTGCCAGCAGCTTGGCGGCAGGGATCGACTATGGCTACACCTTC. Its translation: CASSLAAGIDYGYTF.

This clonotype was recorded a few times. This chain connects TRBV29-1 to TRBJ2-7; 8 bases match TRBD1. Losses at the gene ends were 8 bases for V and 3 bases for J; bases not matched to a gene: 12. CDR1 and CDR2 (germline): SQVTM, ANQGSEA. The CDR3 totals 14 residues. CDR3 sequence (DNA): TGCAGCATTCGCCGATTGGGACAGGACTACGAGCAGTACTTC. It specifies CSIRRLGQDYEQYF.